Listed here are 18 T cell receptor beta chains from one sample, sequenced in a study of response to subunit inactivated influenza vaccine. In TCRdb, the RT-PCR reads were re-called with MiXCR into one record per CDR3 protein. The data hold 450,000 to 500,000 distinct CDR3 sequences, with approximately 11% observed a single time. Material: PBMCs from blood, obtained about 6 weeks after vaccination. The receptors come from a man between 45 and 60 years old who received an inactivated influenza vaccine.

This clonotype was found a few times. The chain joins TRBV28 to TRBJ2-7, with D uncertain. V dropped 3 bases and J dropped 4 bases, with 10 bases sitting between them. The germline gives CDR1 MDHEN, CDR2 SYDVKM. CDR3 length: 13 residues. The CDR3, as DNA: TGTGCCAGCAGTTTTGGTGGGGTTTACGAGCAGTACTTC. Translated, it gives CASSFGGVYEQYF. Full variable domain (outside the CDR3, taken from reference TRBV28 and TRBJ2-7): DVKVTQSSRYLVKRTGEKVFLECVQDMDHENMFWYRQDPGLGLRLIYFSYDVKMKEKGDIPEGYSVSREKKERFSLILESASTNQTSMYLCASSFGGVYEQYFGPGTRLTVT.

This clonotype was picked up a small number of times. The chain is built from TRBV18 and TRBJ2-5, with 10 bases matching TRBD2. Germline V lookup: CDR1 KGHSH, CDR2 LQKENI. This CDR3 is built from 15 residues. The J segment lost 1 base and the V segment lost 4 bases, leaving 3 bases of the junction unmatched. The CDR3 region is CASSQSSGSQETQYF. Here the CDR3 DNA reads TGTGCCAGCTCACAGTCTAGCGGGAGCCAAGAGACCCAGTACTTC.

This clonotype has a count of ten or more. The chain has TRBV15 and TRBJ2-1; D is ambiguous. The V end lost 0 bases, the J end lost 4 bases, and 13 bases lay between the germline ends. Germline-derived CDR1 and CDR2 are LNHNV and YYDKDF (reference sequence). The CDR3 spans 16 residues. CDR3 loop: CATSRDQASPYNEQFF. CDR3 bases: TGTGCCACCAGCAGAGATCAGGCTTCTCCTTACAATGAGCAGTTCTTC.

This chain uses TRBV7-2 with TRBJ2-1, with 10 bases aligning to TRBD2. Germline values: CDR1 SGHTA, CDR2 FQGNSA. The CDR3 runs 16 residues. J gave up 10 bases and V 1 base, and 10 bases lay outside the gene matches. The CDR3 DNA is TGTGCCAGCAGCTTAGTCGGTCTAGCGGGGGACCCCGAGCAGTTCTTC. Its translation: CASSLVGLAGDPEQFF.

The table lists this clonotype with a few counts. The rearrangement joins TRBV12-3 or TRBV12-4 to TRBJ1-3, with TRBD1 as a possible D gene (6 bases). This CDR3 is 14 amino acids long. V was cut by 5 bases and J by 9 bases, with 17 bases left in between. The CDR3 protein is CASSPTARGGTIYF. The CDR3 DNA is TGTGCCAGCAGTCCGACGGCCCGAGGGGGCACCATATATTTT.

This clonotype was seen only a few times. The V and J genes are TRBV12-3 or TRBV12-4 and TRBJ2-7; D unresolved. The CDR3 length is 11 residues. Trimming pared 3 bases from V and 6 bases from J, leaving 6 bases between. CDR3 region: CASSFQSEQYF. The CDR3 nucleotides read TGTGCCAGCAGTTTTCAGTCCGAGCAGTACTTC.

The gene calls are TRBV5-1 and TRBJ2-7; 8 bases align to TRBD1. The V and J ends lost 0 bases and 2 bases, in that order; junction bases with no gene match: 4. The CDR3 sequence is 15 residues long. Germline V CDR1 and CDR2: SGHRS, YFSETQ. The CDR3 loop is CASSLGQGLPYEQYF. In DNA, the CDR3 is TGCGCCAGCAGCTTGGGACAGGGGTTACCCTACGAGCAGTACTTC.

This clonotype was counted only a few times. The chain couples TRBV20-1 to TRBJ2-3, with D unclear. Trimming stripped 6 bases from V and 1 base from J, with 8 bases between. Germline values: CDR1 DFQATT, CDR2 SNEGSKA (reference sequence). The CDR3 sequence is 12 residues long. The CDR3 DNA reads TGCAGTGCCCCTGCGGGCACAGATACGCAGTATTTT. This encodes CSAPAGTDTQYF.

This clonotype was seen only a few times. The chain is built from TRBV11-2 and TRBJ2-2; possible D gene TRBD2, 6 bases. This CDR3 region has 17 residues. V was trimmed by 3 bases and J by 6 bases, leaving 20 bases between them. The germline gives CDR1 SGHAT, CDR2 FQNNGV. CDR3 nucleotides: TGTGCCAGCAGCTTCGGCAGGGACTTCCAGTGGGCCGGGGAGCTGTTTTTT. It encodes CASSFGRDFQWAGELFF.

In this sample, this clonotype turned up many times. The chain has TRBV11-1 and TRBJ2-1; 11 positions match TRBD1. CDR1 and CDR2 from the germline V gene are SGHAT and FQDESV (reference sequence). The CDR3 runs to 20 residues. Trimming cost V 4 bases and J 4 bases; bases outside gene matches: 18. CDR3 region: CASSSRGDRGTRGQYNEQFF. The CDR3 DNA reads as TGTGCCAGCAGCTCCCGCGGGGACAGGGGGACTAGAGGTCAATACAATGAGCAGTTCTTC. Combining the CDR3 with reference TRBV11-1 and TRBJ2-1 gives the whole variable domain EAEVAQSPRYKITEKSQAVAFWCDPISGHATLYWYRQILGQGPELLVQFQDESVVDDSQLPKDRFSAERLKGVDSTLKIQPAELGDSAMYLCASSSRGDRGTRGQYNEQFFGPGTRLTVL.

CDR3 in amino acids: CASSLSYETQYF. In DNA form, the CDR3 reads TGTGCCAGCAGCTTATCGTATGAGACCCAGTACTTC. V gene TRBV7-9 combines with J gene TRBJ2-5; no reliable D call. CDR3 size: 12 residues. V shed 2 bases and J shed 5 bases, with 6 bases lying between them. Per germline, CDR1 SEHNR and CDR2 FQNEAQ (reference sequence).

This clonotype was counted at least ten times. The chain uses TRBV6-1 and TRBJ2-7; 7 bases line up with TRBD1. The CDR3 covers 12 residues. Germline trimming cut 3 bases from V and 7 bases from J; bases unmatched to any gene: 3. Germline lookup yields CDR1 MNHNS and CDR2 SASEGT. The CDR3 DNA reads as TGTGCCAGCAGTGAGTCAGGGGGAGAGCAGTACTTC. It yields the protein CASSESGGEQYF.

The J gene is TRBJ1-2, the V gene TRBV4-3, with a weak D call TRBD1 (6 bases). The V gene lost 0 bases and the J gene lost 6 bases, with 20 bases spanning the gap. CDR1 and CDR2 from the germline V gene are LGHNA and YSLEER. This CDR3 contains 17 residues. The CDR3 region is CASSQDGTGPEQDGYTF. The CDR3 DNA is TGCGCCAGCAGCCAAGATGGAACAGGGCCCGAACAGGATGGCTACACCTTC.

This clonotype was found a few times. The CDR3 is CASSLGTGILSEQFF. DNA for the CDR3: TGTGCCAGCAGTTTGGGGACAGGGATCCTCAGTGAGCAGTTCTTC. This chain uses TRBV12-3 or TRBV12-4 with TRBJ2-1; 9 nucleotides line up with TRBD1. After removal of 3 bases from V and 9 bases from J, the junction contained 9 bases not matched to a gene. The CDR3 sequence is 15 residues long.

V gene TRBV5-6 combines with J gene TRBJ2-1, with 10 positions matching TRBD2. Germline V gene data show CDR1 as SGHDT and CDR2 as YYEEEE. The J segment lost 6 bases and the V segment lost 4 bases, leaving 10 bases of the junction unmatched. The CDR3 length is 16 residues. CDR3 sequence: CASSLRPGLAINEQFF. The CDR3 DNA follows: TGTGCCAGCAGCCTAAGACCGGGACTAGCGATCAATGAGCAGTTCTTC.

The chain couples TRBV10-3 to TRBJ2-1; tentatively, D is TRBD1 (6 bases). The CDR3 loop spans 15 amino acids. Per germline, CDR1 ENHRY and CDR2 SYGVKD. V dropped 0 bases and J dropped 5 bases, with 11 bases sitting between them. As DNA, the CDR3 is TGTGCCATCAGTGAGTCTGCAGGGGTCAACAATGAGCAGTTCTTC. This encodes CAISESAGVNNEQFF.

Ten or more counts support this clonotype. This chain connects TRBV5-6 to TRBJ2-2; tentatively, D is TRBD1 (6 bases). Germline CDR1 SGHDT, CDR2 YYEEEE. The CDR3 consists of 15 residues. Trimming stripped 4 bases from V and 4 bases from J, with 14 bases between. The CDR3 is CASSPFLGGTGELFF. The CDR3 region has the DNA TGTGCCAGCAGCCCATTTTTAGGGGGCACCGGGGAGCTGTTTTTT.

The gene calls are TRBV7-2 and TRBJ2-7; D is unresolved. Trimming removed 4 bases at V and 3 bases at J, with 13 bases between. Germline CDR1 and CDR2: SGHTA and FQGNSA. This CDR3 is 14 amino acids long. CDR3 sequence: CASSSPPQLYEQYF. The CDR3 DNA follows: TGTGCCAGCAGCTCTCCCCCCCAACTCTACGAGCAGTACTTC.